The 10 T cell receptor beta chains in this list originate from one sample, sequenced in a study of T cell responses to AZD1222 COVID-19 vaccine. Only in-frame clones appear in the TCRdb table, and some are missing; sequencing was by immunoSEQ multiplex PCR. Here the sample spans approximately 140,000 clones, 90% being singletons. Material: peripheral blood, obtained 28 days after the second AZD1222 dose. The receptors derive from an adult who received the AZD1222 COVID-19 vaccine.

The chain employs TRBV3-1 (or the pseudogene TRBV3-2) and TRBJ1-2; TRBD1 aligns across 11 bases. The CDR3 totals 14 residues. Germline V lookup: CDR1 LGHDT, CDR2 YNNKEL (reference sequence). V lost 1 base to trimming and J lost 8 bases; unmatched junction nucleotides: 3. In DNA form, the CDR3 reads TGTGCCAGCAGCCAAGGGACAGGGGGCTGGGGCTACACCTTC. Translating it yields CASSQGTGGWGYTF.

This chain joins TRBV27 and TRBJ2-6; 7 bases are a match to TRBD1. After removal of 1 base from V and 2 bases from J, the junction contained 8 bases not matched to a gene. The CDR3 sequence is 18 residues long. Per germline, CDR1 MNHEY and CDR2 SMNVEV (reference sequence). Written as DNA, the CDR3 is TGTGCCAGCAGTTTATTACCCATCACAGGGGCTGGGGCCAACGTCCTGACTTTC. This gives the protein CASSLLPITGAGANVLTF.

V and J are TRBV19 and TRBJ1-2; 12 bases are a match to TRBD1. V shed 1 base, J shed 7 bases, and the junction held 13 bases outside the gene matches. CDR3 length: 18 residues. CDR1 and CDR2 (germline): LNHDA, SQIVND (reference sequence). The CDR3 protein is CASSIGGQGAVSKCGYTF. In nucleotides, the CDR3 is TGTGCCAGTAGTATAGGGGGACAGGGGGCCGTTTCTAAGTGTGGCTACACCTTC.

This clone was detected only once. This sequence joins TRBV20-1 and TRBJ1-1; D gene unclear. The CDR3 totals 11 residues. V was trimmed by 7 bases and J by 4 bases, leaving 10 bases between them. CDR1 is DFQATT and CDR2 is SNEGSKA in the germline V gene (reference sequence). CDR3 sequence (DNA): TGCAGTGTTGTGGTTGGCACTGAAGCTTTCTTT. Residues: CSVVVGTEAFF.

This clone was detected once. The chain recombines TRBV4-1 with TRBJ1-5, with a weak D call TRBD1 (6 bases). Germline CDR1 and CDR2: MGHRA and YSYEKL. The CDR3 runs 15 residues. V gave up 4 bases and J gave up 5 bases, with 15 bases separating them. The DNA of the CDR3 is TGCGCCAGCAGCCCGCAGGGGCTCTCGGATCAGCCCCAGCATTTT. Its translation is CASSPQGLSDQPQHF.

The chain uses TRBV12-3 or TRBV12-4 and TRBJ2-3; no clear D gene. The CDR3 is 12 amino acids. Trimming left V 4 bases short and J 2 bases short, with 4 bases between. The CDR3 loop reads CASSWFTDTQYF. CDR3 coding DNA: TGTGCCAGCAGTTGGTTCACAGATACGCAGTATTTT.

This chain joins TRBV14 and TRBJ1-2, with 9 bases fitting TRBD1. Germline CDR1 SGHDN, CDR2 FVKESK. The V segment lost 5 bases and the J segment 3 bases; nucleotides outside the gene matches: 4. The CDR3 contains 14 residues. The CDR3 loop is CASSIRQGDYGYTF. CDR3 coding DNA: TGTGCCAGCAGCATTCGACAGGGGGACTATGGCTACACCTTC.

A single count supports this clone. This rearrangement joins TRBV5-1 to TRBJ2-1, with D possibly TRBD2 on 6 matching bases. The germline gives CDR1 SGHRS, CDR2 YFSETQ. V was clipped by 0 bases and J by 0 bases, with 10 bases between them. This CDR3 has 16 residues. CDR3 sequence: CASSLVRGGSYNEQFF. The CDR3 DNA follows: TGCGCCAGCAGCTTGGTACGGGGAGGCTCCTACAATGAGCAGTTCTTC.

The CDR3 coding sequence is TGCGCCAGCAGCTCATTAAGACAGGGCTGGGGAACCGGGGAGCTGTTTTTT. Amino acid sequence: CASSSLRQGWGTGELFF. The chain has TRBV5-1 and TRBJ2-2; 7 nucleotides match TRBD1. This CDR3 is built from 17 residues. Germline assignment: CDR1 SGHRS and CDR2 YFSETQ. With V trimmed by 3 bases and J by 5 bases, 13 bases remained unmatched. Using reference TRBV5-1 and TRBJ2-2 for the parts outside the CDR3, the full variable domain is KAGVTQTPRYLIKTRGQQVTLSCSPISGHRSVSWYQQTPGQGLQFLFEYFSETQRNKGNFPGRFSGRQFSNSRSEMNVSTLELGDSALYLCASSSLRQGWGTGELFFGEGSRLTVL.

J is TRBJ1-1 and V is TRBV19, with 7 bases fitting TRBD1. Losses at the gene ends were 3 bases for V and 0 bases for J; bases not matched to a gene: 4. CDR3 size: 15 residues. Per the germline V gene, CDR1 is LNHDA and CDR2 is SQIVND (reference sequence). The DNA for the CDR3 is TGTGCCAGTAGTATGGGGACAGCTATGAACACTGAAGCTTTCTTT. It translates to CASSMGTAMNTEAFF.